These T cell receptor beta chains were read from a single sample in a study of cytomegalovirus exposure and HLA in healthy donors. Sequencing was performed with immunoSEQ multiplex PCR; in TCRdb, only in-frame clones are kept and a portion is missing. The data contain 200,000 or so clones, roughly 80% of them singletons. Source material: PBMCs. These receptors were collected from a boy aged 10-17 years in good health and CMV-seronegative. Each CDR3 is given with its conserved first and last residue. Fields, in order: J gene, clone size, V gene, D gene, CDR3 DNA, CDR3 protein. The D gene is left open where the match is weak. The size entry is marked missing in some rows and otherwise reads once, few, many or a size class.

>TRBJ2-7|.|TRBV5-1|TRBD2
TGCGCCAGCAGCCCCGAAGGAGCGGGAGGGCTGAGGGAGCAGTACTTC
CASSPEGAGGLREQYF
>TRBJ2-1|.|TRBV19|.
TGTGCCAGTAGTCCGACCGGGAAAGGCCAGCAGTTCTTC
CASSPTGKGQQFF
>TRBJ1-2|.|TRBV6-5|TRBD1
TGTGCCAGTGGGACAGATAGAAACTATGGCTACACCTTC
CASGTDRNYGYTF
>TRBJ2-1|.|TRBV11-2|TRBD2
TGTGCCAGCAGCTTCGGACTAGCGGGTATTTTAACGGGTGAGCAGTTCTTC
CASSFGLAGILTGEQFF
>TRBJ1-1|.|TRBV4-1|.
TGCGCCAGCAGCCAACCTCGGAACACTGAAGCTTTCTTT
CASSQPRNTEAFF
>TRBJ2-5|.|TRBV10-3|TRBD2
TGTGCCATCAGTTCTAGCGGGGGGATGGAGACCCAGTACTTC
CAISSSGGMETQYF
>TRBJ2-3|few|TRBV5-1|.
TGCGCCAGCGCTGGACAGATCACAGATACGCAGTATTTT
CASAGQITDTQYF
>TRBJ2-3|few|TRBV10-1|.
TGCGCCAGCAGTGAATCAAGCACAGATACGCAGTATTTT
CASSESSTDTQYF
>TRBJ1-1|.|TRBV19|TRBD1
TGTGCCAGTAGACAGGGGTTAACGAACACTGAAGCTTTCTTT
CASRQGLTNTEAFF
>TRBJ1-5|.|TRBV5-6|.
TGTGCCAGCAGCTTTTCTCTGGGCGGGAATCAGCCCCAGCATTTT
CASSFSLGGNQPQHF
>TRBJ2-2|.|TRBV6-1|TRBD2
TGTGCCAGCAGGTTAGCGGGACTGAACACCGGGGAGCTGTTTTTT
CASRLAGLNTGELFF
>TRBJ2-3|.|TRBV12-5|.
TGTGCTAGTGGTCTCGGCTGGACTAGCACAGATACGCAGTATTTT
CASGLGWTSTDTQYF
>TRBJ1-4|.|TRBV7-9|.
TGTGCCAGCAGCTTATTGCCGGGTCCAGAGGAAAAACTGTTTTTT
CASSLLPGPEEKLFF
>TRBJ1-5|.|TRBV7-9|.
TGTTCCAGCAGCGCCCCGGATCAGCCCCAGCATTTT
CSSSAPDQPQHF
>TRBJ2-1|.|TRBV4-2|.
TGTGCCAGCAGCTTCTCCCTTAGCCCTTACAATGAGCAGTTCTTC
CASSFSLSPYNEQFF
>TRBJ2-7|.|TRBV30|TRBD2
TGTGCCTGGATGGCACTAGCGGGAGTTGGGTCCTACGAGCAGTACTTC
CAWMALAGVGSYEQYF
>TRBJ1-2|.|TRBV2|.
TGTGCCAGCAGTGAGGGCCTCTATGGCTACACCTTC
CASSEGLYGYTF
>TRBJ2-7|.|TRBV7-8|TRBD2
TGTGCCAGCAGCTTAGGAGGAGGTACTAGCGTTTCCTACGAGCAGTACTTC
CASSLGGGTSVSYEQYF
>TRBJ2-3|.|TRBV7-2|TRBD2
TGTGCCAGCAGCTCCCCGAGTAGCGGGTTCACAGATACGCAGTATTTT
CASSSPSSGFTDTQYF
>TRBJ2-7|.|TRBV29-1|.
TGCAGCGTTGAAGGAGTTCAGGGCTCCTACGAGCAGTACTTC
CSVEGVQGSYEQYF
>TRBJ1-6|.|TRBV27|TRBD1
TGTGCCAGCAGTTTATGGGGACAGGGGGGTTCACCCCTCCACTTT
CASSLWGQGGSPLHF
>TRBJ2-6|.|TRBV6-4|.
TGTGCCAGCAGTGACTCGGGGGGTACTGGGGCCAACGTCCTGACTTTC
CASSDSGGTGANVLTF
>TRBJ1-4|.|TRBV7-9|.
TGTGCCAGCAGCTTAGAAGGGGCCTTAAACGGCCAAAAACTGTTTTTT
CASSLEGALNGQKLFF
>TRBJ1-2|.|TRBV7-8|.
TGTGCCAGCAGCCACGGACTGGGTCTTAGTGGCTACACCTTC
CASSHGLGLSGYTF
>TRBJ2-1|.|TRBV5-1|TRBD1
TGCGCCAGCAGCTTGTCCCCGACAGGGACACACTACAATGAGCAGTTCTTC
CASSLSPTGTHYNEQFF
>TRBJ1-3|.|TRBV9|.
TGTGCCAGCACAGGGATGGGAAACACCATATATTTT
CASTGMGNTIYF
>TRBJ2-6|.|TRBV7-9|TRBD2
TGTGCCAGCAGCTCCCCGGGGGGGGTGGTGTCTGGGGCCAACGTCCTGACTTTC
CASSSPGGVVSGANVLTF
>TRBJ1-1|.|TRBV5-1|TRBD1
TGCGCCAGCAGCCGCCACAGGGACAGCACTGAAGCTTTCTTT
CASSRHRDSTEAFF
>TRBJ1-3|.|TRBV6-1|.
TGTGCCAGCAGGCTATCTGGAAACACCATATATTTT
CASRLSGNTIYF
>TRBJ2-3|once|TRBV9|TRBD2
TGTGCCAGCAGCGCTGGGACTAGCGGGGGAGAAGATACGCAGTATTTT
CASSAGTSGGEDTQYF
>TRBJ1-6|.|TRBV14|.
TGTGCCAGCAGCCAAAGCGGGAATTCACCCCTCCACTTT
CASSQSGNSPLHF
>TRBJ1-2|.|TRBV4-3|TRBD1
TGCGCCAGCAGCCAAGGACAGGGGGGAAGCTATGGCTACACCTTC
CASSQGQGGSYGYTF
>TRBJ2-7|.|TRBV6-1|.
TGTGCCAGCAGTGAAGTGAGACCGGGGGATTACGAGCAGTACTTC
CASSEVRPGDYEQYF
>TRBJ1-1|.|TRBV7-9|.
TGTGCCAGCAGCTCCAACAGGGTCCTCATGAACACTGAAGCTTTCTTT
CASSSNRVLMNTEAFF
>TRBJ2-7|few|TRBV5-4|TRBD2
TGTGCCAGCAGCTTTAGCGGGCAAGCCCGGGAGCAGTACTTC
CASSFSGQAREQYF
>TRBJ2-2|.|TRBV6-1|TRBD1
TGTGCCAGCAGTCAAGGACAGGGGGATAGCGGGGAGCTGTTTTTT
CASSQGQGDSGELFF
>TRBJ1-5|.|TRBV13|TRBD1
TGTGCCAGCAGCTCCCGGGACAGGGGTTTTAATCAGCCCCAGCATTTT
CASSSRDRGFNQPQHF
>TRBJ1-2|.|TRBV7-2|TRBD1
TGTGCCAGCAGCTTTACAGGGGAAGGCTACACCTTC
CASSFTGEGYTF
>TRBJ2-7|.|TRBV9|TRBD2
TGTGCCAGCTCCCCGACTAGCGGGGGGGACGAGCAGTACTTC
CASSPTSGGDEQYF
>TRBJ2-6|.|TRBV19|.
TGTGCCAGTAGTAAGGGACACCAGGAGGCTTATCCCTCTGGGGCCAACGTCCTGACTTTC
CASSKGHQEAYPSGANVLTF
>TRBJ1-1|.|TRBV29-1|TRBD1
TGCAGCGTTGAAGAACCGGGACAGGGTTATTCTGGTGAAGCTTTCTTT
CSVEEPGQGYSGEAFF
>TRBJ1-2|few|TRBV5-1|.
TGCGCCAGCAGCTTGGAACAGGGACTAGACTATGGCTACACCTTC
CASSLEQGLDYGYTF
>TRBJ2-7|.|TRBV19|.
TGTGCCAGTAGTCCCGGCAGGATCTACGAGCAGTACTTC
CASSPGRIYEQYF
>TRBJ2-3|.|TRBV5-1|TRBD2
TGCGCCAGCAGCTCCCCTAGGGCGGCGGGAGGACCGAGCGTGTTTCCAGATACGCAGTATTTT
CASSSPRAAGGPSVFPDTQYF
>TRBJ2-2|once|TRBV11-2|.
TGTGCCAGCAGCCAAGGACAGAACACCGGGGAGCTGTTTTTT
CASSQGQNTGELFF
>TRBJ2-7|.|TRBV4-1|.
TGCGCCAGCAGCCAAGAACGGGTTTCCTACGAGCAGTACTTC
CASSQERVSYEQYF
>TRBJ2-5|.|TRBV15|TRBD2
TGTGCCACCAGCACTCTGACTAGCGGGCCCCAAGAGACCCAGTACTTC
CATSTLTSGPQETQYF
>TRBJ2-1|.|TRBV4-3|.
TGCGCCAGCAGCCAAGATCGGGGGAGTTCTTACAATGAGCAGTTCTTC
CASSQDRGSSYNEQFF
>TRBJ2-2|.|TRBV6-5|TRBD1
TGTGCCAGCAGTTTCTGGCAGGGGGCGAACACCGGGGAGCTGTTTTTT
CASSFWQGANTGELFF
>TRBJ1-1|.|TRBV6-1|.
TGTGCCAGCAGTGAAGATGCCCAGGGGGCTTTCTTT
CASSEDAQGAFF
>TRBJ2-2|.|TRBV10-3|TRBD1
TGTGCCATCAGGAAAGGACAGGGCAGGACCGGGGAGCTGTTTTTT
CAIRKGQGRTGELFF
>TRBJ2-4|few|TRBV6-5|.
TGTGCCAGCCCCTGGGGGACACTAGCCAAAAACATTCAGTACTTC
CASPWGTLAKNIQYF
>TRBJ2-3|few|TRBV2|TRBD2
TGTGCCAGCAGAGGGGGACTAGGAGGCACAGATACGCAGTATTTT
CASRGGLGGTDTQYF
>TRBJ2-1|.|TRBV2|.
TGTGCCAGCAGGGGGGGGCAGCTGAAGGTCGATGAGCAGTTCTTC
CASRGGQLKVDEQFF
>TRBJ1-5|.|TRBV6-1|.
TGTGCCAGCAGTGGGGGGCGGACAGTCTACAATCAGCCCCAGCATTTT
CASSGGRTVYNQPQHF
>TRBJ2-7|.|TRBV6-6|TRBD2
TGTGCCAGCACGGGGACTAGCGGCTCCTACGAGCAGTACTTC
CASTGTSGSYEQYF
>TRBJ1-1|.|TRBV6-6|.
TGTGCCAGCAATGGGAGGGGGGAGCAAGCTTTCTTT
CASNGRGEQAFF
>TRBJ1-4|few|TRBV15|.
TGTGCCACCAGCAGAGATCAGGAATCTGAAAAACTGTTTTTT
CATSRDQESEKLFF
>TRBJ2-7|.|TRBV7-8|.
TGTGCCAGCAGCGGGGACCGGGACACCTACGAGCAGTACTTC
CASSGDRDTYEQYF
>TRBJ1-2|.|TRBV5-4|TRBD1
TGTGCCAGCAGCTTGGGACAGGGCGCCTATGGCTACACCTTC
CASSLGQGAYGYTF